The rows below give T cell receptor beta chains drawn from one sample of a study of identical twins. TCRdb re-analysed the 5' RACE reads in MiXCR, keeping a single row per CDR3 protein. The sample contains 520,000 or so distinct CDR3 sequences, less than 25% of which appear only once. The data were also submitted as part of a second study, on T cells expressing NK-cell markers.

Sequenced input: CD4+ T cells sorted from blood. The receptors here all came from a woman under 30 in good health. CDR3s include the opening cysteine and the closing phenylalanine or tryptophan. A D gene is named only where the DNA matches it firmly. The size entry is marked missing in some rows and otherwise reads once, few, many or a size class.

clone_size	v_call	d_call	j_call	cdr3_nt	cdr3_aa
-	TRBV20-1	-	TRBJ1-1	TGCAGTGCTCCCCCCCCGGGCCACACTGAAGCTTTCTTT	CSAPPPGHTEAFF
-	TRBV20-1	TRBD1	TRBJ2-2	TGCAGTGCTAGAGAACAGGGGGTAACCGGGGAGCTGTTTTTT	CSAREQGVTGELFF
few	TRBV23-1	-	TRBJ1-6	TGCGCCATAGCAGTGGACTGGAGCAATTCACCCCTCCACTTT	CAIAVDWSNSPLHF
-	TRBV19	-	TRBJ1-1	TGTGCCAGTAGTATAGGTTGGGTCAGGGGAGACGTGAACACTGAAGCTTTCTTT	CASSIGWVRGDVNTEAFF
few	TRBV12-3/TRBV12-4	TRBD1	TRBJ1-1	TGTGCCAGCAGTTTTGGACAGGGTAACGCTGAAGCTTTCTTT	CASSFGQGNAEAFF
many	TRBV20-1	-	TRBJ1-1	TGCAGTGCTAGAGGGACAACGAACACTGAAGCTTTCTTT	CSARGTTNTEAFF
few	TRBV20-1	-	TRBJ2-5	TGCAGTGCGAGGGGGGAGAGCATTGCGGAGACCCAGTACTTC	CSARGESIAETQYF
-	TRBV11-1	TRBD1	TRBJ2-3	TGTGCCAGCAGCTTTTGGCAGGGGGCAGGAGATACGCAGTATTTT	CASSFWQGAGDTQYF
-	TRBV5-1	-	TRBJ2-1	TGCGCCAGCAGCGCGGACAGTTATGGTGACAATGAGCAGTTCTTC	CASSADSYGDNEQFF
-	TRBV25-1	-	TRBJ2-5	TGTGCCAGCAGTGACAGGGGCGGGGAGACCCAGTACTTC	CASSDRGGETQYF
-	TRBV20-1	TRBD2	TRBJ2-3	TGCAGTGGAAGAGGACTAGCGGGCACAGATACGCAGTATTTT	CSGRGLAGTDTQYF
-	TRBV5-1	-	TRBJ2-4	TGCGCCAGCAGCTCGAAATATCGGGGGCAGAAAAACATTCAGTACTTC	CASSSKYRGQKNIQYF
-	TRBV14	-	TRBJ2-3	TGTGCCAGCAGCCAATGGCGTCAGGGGATTGGAGATACGCAGTATTTT	CASSQWRQGIGDTQYF
few	TRBV10-2	TRBD2	TRBJ2-1	TGCGCCAGCAGTGAGTCGGGCCGGGGGGAGTTCTTC	CASSESGRGEFF
once	TRBV5-1	-	TRBJ2-3	TGCGCCAGCAGCCCGGGGGGCCACGGCGCAGATACGCAGTATTTT	CASSPGGHGADTQYF
-	TRBV19	-	TRBJ1-5	TGTGCCAGTAGTATGAGTCACCAGCCCCAGCATTTT	CASSMSHQPQHF
-	TRBV12-3/TRBV12-4	TRBD2	TRBJ2-3	TGTGCCAGCGGGACTAGCGGGAAAGATACGCAGTATTTT	CASGTSGKDTQYF
many	TRBV5-1	-	TRBJ2-7	TGCGCCAGCAGCTTGGACCCGTCCAGCGAGCAGTACTTC	CASSLDPSSEQYF
-	TRBV7-6	TRBD2	TRBJ2-1	TGTGCCAGCAGCCTAAGACTAGCGGCGAGCTCCTACAATGAGCAGTTCTTC	CASSLRLAASSYNEQFF
-	TRBV20-1	-	TRBJ2-3	TGCAGTGCTAGAGATGGCGACTATAGCACAGATACGCAGTATTTT	CSARDGDYSTDTQYF
few	TRBV5-5	-	TRBJ2-1	TGTGCCAGCAGCTTGGGAGGAGGGGGTCCCGGTGAGCAGTTCTTC	CASSLGGGGPGEQFF